This T cell receptor (beta chain) derives from a study of OX40 agonist ivuxolimab in advanced cancers. The data were produced by immunoSEQ multiplex PCR, yet TCRdb's version contains in-frame clones alone and is incomplete. The table includes 90,000 or so clones, roughly nine tenths detected once. The V gene's germline CDR1 is LNHDA and CDR2 SQIVND (reference sequence). This CDR3 region has 15 residues. The V and J ends lost 5 bases and 2 bases respectively, with 15 bases between them. The material sequenced was CD4+ or CD8+ T cells sorted from blood, taken in a trial of the OX40 agonist ivuxolimab. The V gene is TRBV19, the J gene TRBJ1-1; tentatively, D is TRBD1 (6 bases). The sequence was obtained from an adult with an advanced solid tumor such as melanoma, head and neck, liver or kidney cancer. CDR3 sequence (DNA): TGTGCCAGTAGTCCCCGACAGGAAATAAACACTGAAGCTTTCTTT. It encodes CASSPRQEINTEAFF.